The 30 T cell receptor beta chains reported below all come from one sample, sequenced in a study of beta chain features in type 1 diabetes. What was sequenced were expressed TCRB transcripts, since all of the isolated RNA had been reverse transcribed. The data were produced by immunoSEQ multiplex PCR, yet TCRdb's version contains in-frame clones alone and is incomplete. This repertoire shows 200,000 to 250,000 clones, about 10% found once; its top ten account for under 0.045%. Sequencing used naive CD4+ T cells from blood. The receptors were gathered from a woman under 30 in good health.

The chain links TRBV2 to TRBJ1-2, with 8 positions matching TRBD1. Losses at the gene ends were 7 bases for V and 5 bases for J; bases not matched to a gene: 6. CDR1 is SNHLY and CDR2 is FYNNEI in the germline V gene. CDR3 length equals 13 residues. CDR3 DNA sequence: TGTGCCAGCATAGGGACAGGTCGGTATGGCTACACCTTC. Translating it yields CASIGTGRYGYTF.

A few counts support this clone. This chain uses TRBV27 with TRBJ2-7; 8 bases line up with TRBD2. CDR1 and CDR2 from the germline V gene are MNHEY and SMNVEV (reference sequence). The CDR3 is 14 amino acids. The J segment lost 4 bases and the V segment lost 6 bases, leaving 8 bases of the junction unmatched. The CDR3 coding sequence is TGTGCCAGCAGACGACTAGCGTCTCATTACGAGCAGTACTTC. The encoded protein is CASRRLASHYEQYF.

This clone was seen more than once but under ten times. The gene calls are TRBV5-1 and TRBJ2-1, with 10 bases aligning to TRBD1. The CDR3 spans 15 residues. After removal of 4 bases from V and 8 bases from J, the junction contained 9 bases not matched to a gene. The V gene's germline CDR1 is SGHRS and CDR2 YFSETQ. In DNA, the CDR3 is TGCGCCAGCAGCATCCGGGACAGGGGCATCGATGAGCAGTTCTTC. This translates into CASSIRDRGIDEQFF. Drawing the rest from reference TRBV5-1 and TRBJ2-1, the complete variable domain is KAGVTQTPRYLIKTRGQQVTLSCSPISGHRSVSWYQQTPGQGLQFLFEYFSETQRNKGNFPGRFSGRQFSNSRSEMNVSTLELGDSALYLCASSIRDRGIDEQFFGPGTRLTVL.

The gene calls are TRBV4-2 and TRBJ2-7; the D is unclear. V lost 0 bases, J lost 0 bases, and 12 bases lay in between. Germline V lookup: CDR1 LGHNA, CDR2 YNFKEQ. The CDR3 spans 16 residues. Here the CDR3 reads CASSQDGGGVSYEQYF. DNA for the CDR3: TGTGCCAGCAGCCAAGATGGCGGCGGAGTCTCCTACGAGCAGTACTTC.

This clone was counted at least ten times. The rearrangement links TRBV4-1 to TRBJ2-5; 8 bases line up with TRBD1. CDR1 is MGHRA, CDR2 YSYEKL, per germline. This CDR3 contains 15 residues. The trim removed 4 bases at V and 3 bases at J, leaving 7 bases unmatched. CDR3 protein: CASSPFLDREETQYF. The CDR3 DNA is TGCGCCAGCAGCCCTTTCTTGGACAGGGAAGAGACCCAGTACTTC.

The V and J genes are TRBV5-6 and TRBJ2-3; D perhaps matches TRBD2 (6 bases). Germline lookup yields CDR1 SGHDT and CDR2 YYEEEE. Trimming took 6 bases from V and 2 from J, leaving 16 bases between them. There are 15 residues in the CDR3. CDR3 amino acids: CASTLTGGNTDTQYF. DNA for the CDR3: TGTGCCAGCACCCTAACCGGGGGAAACACAGATACGCAGTATTTT.

V and J are TRBV5-1 and TRBJ2-1; 11 nucleotides agree with TRBD2. Unmatched junction bases numbered 6, after V lost 3 bases and J lost 7 bases. The CDR3 has 15 amino acids. Germline V CDR1 and CDR2: SGHRS, YFSETQ. CDR3 in amino acids: CASSSGLAGPNEQFF. CDR3 sequence (DNA): TGCGCCAGCAGCTCCGGACTAGCGGGTCCTAATGAGCAGTTCTTC.

The rearrangement uses TRBV5-4 and TRBJ1-1; D unclear. V lost 1 base, J lost 5 bases, and 9 bases lay in between. This CDR3 is 13 amino acids long. Per germline, CDR1 SGHNT and CDR2 YYREEE (reference sequence). The CDR3 sequence is CASSLPSGTEAFF. The CDR3 DNA is TGTGCCAGCAGCTTGCCGTCGGGGACTGAAGCTTTCTTT.

In its sample, this clone was seen a few times. The chain couples TRBV19 to TRBJ1-1, with 8 bases lining up with TRBD1. Trimming took 6 bases from V and 4 from J; bases not matched to a gene: 7. Germline V gives CDR1 LNHDA, CDR2 SQIVND (reference sequence). The CDR3 extends over 14 amino acids. The CDR3 reads CASRQNRGSTEAFF. Here the CDR3 DNA reads TGTGCCAGTAGACAAAACAGGGGGAGCACTGAAGCTTTCTTT.

CDR3: CASSPLGGSAAGTDEQFF. For the CDR3, the DNA is TGTGCCAGCTCACCGCTAGGCGGTTCGGCCGCGGGGACCGATGAGCAGTTCTTC. The chain links TRBV18 to TRBJ2-1, with D possibly TRBD2 on 6 matching bases. V dropped 3 bases and J dropped 8 bases, with 26 bases sitting between them. Per the germline V gene, CDR1 is KGHSH and CDR2 is LQKENI. This CDR3 has 18 residues.

The chain couples TRBV28 to TRBJ2-7; tentative D call: TRBD1 (6 bases). Trimming took 10 bases from V and 3 from J, leaving 28 bases between them. From germline, CDR1 is MDHEN and CDR2 SYDVKM. The CDR3 runs 17 residues. The DNA of the CDR3 is TGTGCCACCAAAAGGGGGACACCCGGGACGAGAGGCTACGAGCAGTACTTC. It yields the protein CATKRGTPGTRGYEQYF.

This clone has only one observation. The J gene is TRBJ1-5, the V gene TRBV11-2; D uncertain. The CDR3 runs 16 residues. Germline loops: CDR1 SGHAT, CDR2 FQNNGV. V was trimmed by 2 bases and J by 2 bases, leaving 13 bases between them. CDR3 region: CASSLNSGEGNQPQHF. DNA for the CDR3: TGTGCCAGCAGCTTAAACTCTGGAGAGGGCAATCAGCCCCAGCATTTT.

This clone was observed a handful of times. This chain links TRBV30 with TRBJ2-1; 12 positions agree with TRBD2. Germline values: CDR1 GTSNPN, CDR2 SVGIG (reference sequence). With 2 bases clipped from V and 9 bases from J, the junction kept 14 bases outside the gene matches. The CDR3 contains 17 residues. Written as DNA, the CDR3 is TGTGCCTGGAGTTTTTCCCCCCTAGCGGGAGGGGGGGGTGAGCAGTTCTTC. Translated: CAWSFSPLAGGGGEQFF.

This chain joins TRBV30 and TRBJ1-6, with D hard to call. CDR1 and CDR2 (germline): GTSNPN, SVGIG (reference sequence). The CDR3 contains 15 residues. V gave up 7 bases and J gave up 2 bases, with 15 bases separating them. The CDR3 bases are TGTGCCTTGGGTGGAGGGCGCACCTATAATTCACCCCTCCACTTT. Amino acid sequence: CALGGGRTYNSPLHF.

V usage is TRBV25-1 and J usage is TRBJ2-3; TRBD2 matches 10 bases. CDR3 length equals 14 residues. Looked up from germline, CDR1 is MGHDK and CDR2 is SYGVNS. Trimming cost V 8 bases and J 1 base; bases outside gene matches: 3. CDR3 residues: CASGGLAGTDTQYF. In DNA, the CDR3 is TGTGCCAGCGGCGGACTAGCGGGCACAGATACGCAGTATTTT.

There are a few counts of this clone. The chain is built from TRBV7-9 and TRBJ2-3, with D possibly TRBD2 on 6 matching bases. This CDR3 contains 16 residues. Trimming shortened V by 8 bases and J by 2 bases, and 20 bases separated the two germline ends. Germline lookup yields CDR1 SEHNR and CDR2 FQNEAQ (reference sequence). The CDR3, as DNA: TGTGCCAGCTTACTCCGGGTGGAGGGAGACACAGATACGCAGTATTTT. Translated, it gives CASLLRVEGDTDTQYF.

The V gene is TRBV27, the J gene TRBJ2-3; D is possibly TRBD2 (6 bases). V gave up 2 bases and J gave up 3 bases, with 9 bases separating them. The V gene's germline CDR1 is MNHEY and CDR2 SMNVEV (reference sequence). This CDR3 spans 14 amino acids. The chain's CDR3 is CASSLGTRTDTQYF. The CDR3 bases are TGTGCCAGCAGTTTAGGGACTCGGACAGATACGCAGTATTTT.

The rearrangement links TRBV18 to TRBJ2-3; TRBD2 matches 11 bases. Germline-derived CDR1 and CDR2 are KGHSH and LQKENI. The CDR3 is 17 amino acids. V trimming: 3 bases; J trimming: 2 bases; junction bases outside the gene matches: 7. The CDR3 DNA reads TGTGCCAGCTCACCTTTCCCTAGCGGGAGGCTCACAGATACGCAGTATTTT. The encoded protein is CASSPFPSGRLTDTQYF.

In this sample, this clone turned up a few times. The V call is TRBV5-1, the J call TRBJ2-2, with 11 bases matching TRBD2. The germline V gene has CDR1 SGHRS and CDR2 YFSETQ. This CDR3 spans 16 amino acids. The J segment lost 5 bases and the V segment lost 4 bases, leaving 7 bases of the junction unmatched. This CDR3 is CASSPVTSGSTGELFF. The CDR3, as DNA: TGCGCCAGCAGCCCCGTCACTAGCGGGAGTACCGGGGAGCTGTTTTTT.

The chain combines TRBV7-2 with TRBJ1-3; no definite D call. Germline V lookup: CDR1 SGHTA, CDR2 FQGNSA. Trimming stripped 5 bases from V and 0 bases from J, with 11 bases between. The CDR3 totals 15 residues. Written as DNA, the CDR3 is TGTGCCAGCAGCCTAAGCGGGAGCTCTGGAAACACCATATATTTT. It specifies CASSLSGSSGNTIYF.

Concerning this clone itself: This sample also contains other DNA sequences that code for the same CDR3. This chain connects TRBV30 to TRBJ1-5; D not certain. The germline CDR1 and CDR2 sequences are GTSNPN and SVGIG (reference sequence). CDR3 length equals 14 residues. Trimming left V 0 bases short and J 2 bases short, with 8 bases between. CDR3 DNA sequence: TGTGCCTGGAGTGTACGGCGGGGCAATCAGCCCCAGCATTTT. Encoded protein: CAWSVRRGNQPQHF.

This clone was observed a handful of times. The V gene is TRBV7-9, the J gene TRBJ2-7; TRBD2 agrees at 14 bases. CDR1 is SEHNR and CDR2 is FQNEAQ in the germline V gene (reference sequence). This CDR3 spans 16 amino acids. V shed 5 bases, J shed 3 bases, and the junction held 6 bases outside the gene matches. CDR3 bases: TGTGCCAGCAGCCCACTGACTAGCGGGAGGGTCTACGAGCAGTACTTC. Translated, it gives CASSPLTSGRVYEQYF.

This sequence joins TRBV5-6 and TRBJ2-7, with D possibly TRBD1 on 6 matching bases. The CDR3 runs to 14 residues. Trimming pared 3 bases from V and 0 bases from J, leaving 10 bases between. The germline V gene encodes CDR1 SGHDT and CDR2 YYEEEE. In nucleotides, the CDR3 is TGTGCCAGCAGCTCCAGGGGATTCTCCTACGAGCAGTACTTC. It encodes CASSSRGFSYEQYF. Looking up the rest from reference TRBV5-6 and TRBJ2-7 gives the full variable domain: DAGVTQSPTHLIKTRGQQVTLRCSPKSGHDTVSWYQQALGQGPQFIFQYYEEEERQRGNFPDRFSGHQFPNYSSELNVNALLLGDSALYLCASSSRGFSYEQYFGPGTRLTVT.

This chain links TRBV7-9 with TRBJ2-1; 14 bases are shared with TRBD2. The ends lost 3 bases at V and 8 bases at J; junction bases unmatched: 15. This CDR3 comprises 19 residues. CDR1 is SEHNR and CDR2 is FQNEAQ in the germline V gene (reference sequence). CDR3 residues: CASSFAGTSGSPLRDEQFF. The DNA of the CDR3 is TGTGCCAGCAGCTTTGCCGGGACTAGCGGGAGCCCATTAAGAGATGAGCAGTTCTTC.

This clone was counted ten times or more. The CDR3 region has the DNA TGTGCCACCCCGGGCGGGGGCACAGATACGCAGTATTTT. It translates to CATPGGGTDTQYF. The chain recombines TRBV11-2 with TRBJ2-3; D perhaps matches TRBD2 (6 bases). V lost 10 bases and J 1 base, leaving 12 bases between the germline ends. Germline CDR1 and CDR2: SGHAT and FQNNGV. CDR3 length: 13 amino acids.

The CDR3 bases are TGTGCCAGCAGCGGGGGGGTCTACAATGAGCAGTTCTTC. Translating it yields CASSGGVYNEQFF. The chain employs TRBV5-4 and TRBJ2-1; TRBD2 matches 7 bases. CDR1 and CDR2 from the germline V gene are SGHNT and YYREEE (reference sequence). The CDR3 runs 13 residues. Trimming cost V 4 bases and J 3 bases; bases outside gene matches: 1.

V is TRBV5-4 and J is TRBJ2-3; 10 nucleotides match TRBD2. CDR3 length: 16 residues. Germline V gives CDR1 SGHNT, CDR2 YYREEE (reference sequence). Trimming cost V 1 base and J 2 bases; bases outside gene matches: 4. The CDR3 region has the DNA TGTGCCAGCAGCTTGAAGAGCGGGGGGGTCACAGATACGCAGTATTTT. It specifies CASSLKSGGVTDTQYF. The full variable domain, with the rest looked up from reference TRBV5-4 and TRBJ2-3, is ETGVTQSPTHLIKTRGQQVTLRCSSQSGHNTVSWYQQALGQGPQFIFQYYREEENGRGNFPPRFSGLQFPNYSSELNVNALELDDSALYLCASSLKSGGVTDTQYFGPGTRLTVL.

This clone was found many times. The chain combines TRBV4-2 with TRBJ1-4; 7 nucleotides match TRBD1. V lost 1 base and J lost 7; bases outside the gene matches: 6. Per germline, CDR1 LGHNA and CDR2 YNFKEQ. This CDR3 is 15 amino acids long. For the CDR3, the DNA is TGTGCCAGCAGCCAAGGGACAGGCGGATCTGAAAAACTGTTTTTT. Its translation is CASSQGTGGSEKLFF.

The CDR3 loop reads CASSFEGSTDTQYF. The CDR3 DNA follows: TGTGCCAGCAGCTTCGAGGGCAGCACAGATACGCAGTATTTT. The J gene is TRBJ2-3, the V gene TRBV5-4; TRBD2 is a possible D gene (5 bases). Trimming removed 2 bases at V and 0 bases at J, with 7 bases between. This CDR3 region has 14 residues. Germline loops: CDR1 SGHNT, CDR2 YYREEE (reference sequence). The whole variable domain, filled in from reference TRBV5-4 and TRBJ2-3, reads ETGVTQSPTHLIKTRGQQVTLRCSSQSGHNTVSWYQQALGQGPQFIFQYYREEENGRGNFPPRFSGLQFPNYSSELNVNALELDDSALYLCASSFEGSTDTQYFGPGTRLTVL.

This clone occurred many times. J is TRBJ2-2 and V is TRBV18, with 8 bases that match TRBD2. J was trimmed by 10 bases and V by 0 bases; bases with no gene match: 1. This CDR3 has 13 amino acids. The germline V gene has CDR1 KGHSH and CDR2 LQKENI. CDR3 sequence (DNA): TGTGCCAGCTCACCACCGGGACTAGAGGAGCTGTTTTTT. It is translated as CASSPPGLEELFF.